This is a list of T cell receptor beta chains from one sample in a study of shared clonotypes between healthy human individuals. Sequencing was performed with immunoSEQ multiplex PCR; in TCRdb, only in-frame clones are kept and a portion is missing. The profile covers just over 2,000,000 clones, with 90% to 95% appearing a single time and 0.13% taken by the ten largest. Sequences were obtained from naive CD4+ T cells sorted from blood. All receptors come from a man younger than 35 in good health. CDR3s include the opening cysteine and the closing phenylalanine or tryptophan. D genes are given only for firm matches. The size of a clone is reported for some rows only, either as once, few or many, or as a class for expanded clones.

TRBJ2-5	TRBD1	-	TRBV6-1	CASSSPGQDQETQYF	TGTGCCAGCAGTTCTCCGGGACAGGACCAAGAGACCCAGTACTTC
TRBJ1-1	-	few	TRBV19	CASSRDSLNTEAFF	TGTGCCAGTAGTAGAGACAGCTTGAACACTGAAGCTTTCTTT
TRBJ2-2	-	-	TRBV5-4	CASSLADPNTGELFF	TGTGCCAGCAGCTTGGCAGACCCGAACACCGGGGAGCTGTTTTTT
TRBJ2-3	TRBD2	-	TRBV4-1	CASSQELRQRGTDTQYF	TGCGCCAGCAGCCAAGAGCTCCGACAGCGGGGGACAGATACGCAGTATTTT
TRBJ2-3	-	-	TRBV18	CASSPTTGISTDTQYF	TGTGCCAGCTCACCCACAACAGGGATTAGCACAGATACGCAGTATTTT
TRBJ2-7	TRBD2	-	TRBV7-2	CASSLTVTSGPYYEQYF	TGTGCCAGCAGCTTAACCGTCACTAGCGGGCCTTACTACGAGCAGTACTTC
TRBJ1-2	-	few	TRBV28	CASSLGMGVSYTF	TGTGCCAGCAGTTTGGGGATGGGAGTTAGCTACACCTTC
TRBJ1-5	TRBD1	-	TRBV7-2	CASSPGQGRPQHF	TGTGCCAGCAGCCCGGGACAGGGCCGGCCCCAGCATTTT
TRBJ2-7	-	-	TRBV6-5	CASSYSGGKTYEQYF	TGTGCCAGCAGTTACTCCGGCGGGAAGACCTACGAGCAGTACTTC
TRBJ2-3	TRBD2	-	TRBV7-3	CASSPSSGRSTDTQYF	TGTGCCAGCAGCCCATCTAGCGGGAGAAGCACAGATACGCAGTATTTT
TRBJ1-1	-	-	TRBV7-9	CASSPGVRNTEAFF	TGTGCCAGCAGCCCGGGAGTCCGAAACACTGAAGCTTTCTTT
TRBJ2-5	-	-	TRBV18	CASSPMPKTQYF	TGTGCCAGCTCACCAATGCCGAAGACCCAGTACTTC
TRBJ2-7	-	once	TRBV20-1	CSASGIYEQYF	TGCAGTGCTAGCGGGATCTACGAGCAGTACTTC
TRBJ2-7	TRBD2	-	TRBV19	CASRQLAGDYEQYF	TGTGCCAGTAGACAACTAGCGGGAGACTACGAGCAGTACTTC
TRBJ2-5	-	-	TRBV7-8	CASSLRAGTSLAQTQYF	TGTGCCAGCAGCTTAAGGGCGGGGACATCCCTGGCACAGACCCAGTACTTC
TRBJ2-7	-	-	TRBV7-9	CASSLSTGTVEQYF	TGTGCCAGCAGCCTCTCAACAGGGACGGTCGAGCAGTACTTC
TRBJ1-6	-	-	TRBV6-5	CASRIGSYNSPLHF	TGTGCCAGTCGAATCGGTTCCTATAATTCACCCCTCCACTTT
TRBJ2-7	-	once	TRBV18	CASSPSTARLYEQYF	TGTGCCAGCTCACCGAGTACGGCTAGGTTGTACGAGCAGTACTTC
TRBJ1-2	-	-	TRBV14	CASSQVGPGSPYGYTF	TGTGCCAGCAGCCAAGTTGGTCCAGGGAGTCCCTATGGCTACACCTTC
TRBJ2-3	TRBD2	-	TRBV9	CASSRRWTSGAGDTQYF	TGTGCCAGCAGTCGTAGGTGGACTAGCGGGGCCGGAGATACGCAGTATTTT
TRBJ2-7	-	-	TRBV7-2	CASRTSVAKGNDEQYF	TGTGCCAGCAGAACCTCGGTCGCGAAGGGGAACGACGAGCAGTACTTC
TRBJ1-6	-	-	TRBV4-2	CASSQEPGPNNSPLHF	TGTGCCAGCAGCCAAGAACCGGGGCCTAATAATTCACCCCTCCACTTT
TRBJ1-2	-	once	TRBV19	CASSAEGSWGYTF	TGTGCCAGTAGTGCCGAGGGTTCTTGGGGCTACACCTTC
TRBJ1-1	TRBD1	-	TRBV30	CAMDRGKNTEAFF	TGTGCTATGGACAGGGGTAAGAACACTGAAGCTTTCTTT
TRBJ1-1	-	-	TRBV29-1	CSVVGAEAFF	TGCAGCGTTGTGGGTGCTGAAGCTTTCTTT
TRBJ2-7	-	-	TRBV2	CATQASAHEQYF	TGTGCCACCCAGGCTAGCGCCCACGAGCAGTACTTC
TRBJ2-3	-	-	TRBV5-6	CASSLVPDTQYF	TGTGCCAGCAGCCTGGTTCCAGATACGCAGTATTTT
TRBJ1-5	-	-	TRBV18	CASSPTFREPQHF	TGTGCCAGCTCACCGACCTTTCGCGAGCCCCAGCATTTT
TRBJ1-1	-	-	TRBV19	CASSVRASTEAFF	TGTGCCAGTAGCGTCAGGGCTTCCACTGAAGCTTTCTTT
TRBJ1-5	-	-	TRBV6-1	CASSSDHGQPQHF	TGTGCCAGCAGTTCGGATCATGGTCAGCCCCAGCATTTT
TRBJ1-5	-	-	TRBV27	CASSLLAGEPNQPQHF	TGTGCCAGCAGTTTACTGGCAGGGGAACCCAATCAGCCCCAGCATTTT
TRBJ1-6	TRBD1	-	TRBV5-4	CASSFQDRVTSPLHF	TGTGCCAGCAGCTTTCAGGACAGGGTGACTTCACCCCTCCACTTT
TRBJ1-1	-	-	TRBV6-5	CASTGVNTEAFF	TGTGCCAGCACAGGGGTTAACACTGAAGCTTTCTTT
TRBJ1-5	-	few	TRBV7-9	CASNLRGGNQPQHF	TGTGCCAGCAATCTGCGGGGGGGTAATCAGCCCCAGCATTTT
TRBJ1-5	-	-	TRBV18	CASSPWASPSNQPQHF	TGTGCCAGCTCACCATGGGCCAGCCCTAGCAATCAGCCCCAGCATTTT
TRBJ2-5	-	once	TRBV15	CATSRDWATQYF	TGTGCCACCAGCAGAGATTGGGCGACCCAGTACTTC
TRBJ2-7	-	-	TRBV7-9	CASSPSPALYEQYF	TGTGCCAGCAGCCCCTCTCCCGCCCTCTACGAGCAGTACTTC
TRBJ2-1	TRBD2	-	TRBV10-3	CAIRPSVTSGGAGSYNEQFF	TGTGCCATCAGGCCCTCTGTGACTAGCGGGGGGGCGGGATCCTACAATGAGCAGTTCTTC